The sample holds a few counts of the clone carrying this T cell receptor beta chain. The data were obtained in a study of identical twins. The germline V and J ends were trimmed by 1 base and 6 bases, with 21 bases remaining between them. The germline gives CDR1 DFQATT, CDR2 SNEGSKA (reference sequence). The length of the CDR3 is 16 residues. A template switching step contributed a universal primer site, while unique molecular identifiers were present in the cDNA. TCRdb independently ran MiXCR on the 5' RACE reads; one entry per CDR3 protein. The table has around 690,000 distinct CDR3 sequences, 21% seen once; the top ten hold 4.3%. The same specimen was also included in a second study, on T cells expressing NK-cell markers. That paper states: Alpha-beta TCR T cells were the sole sorting target in several experiments, owing to an anti-gamma-delta TCR antibody.

The sequenced sample was PBMCs. The V and J genes are TRBV20-1 and TRBJ2-5; D is undetermined. This clonotype was sampled from a woman aged 18-29 years in good health. CDR3: CSARGVSPVSEKTQYF. As DNA, the CDR3 is TGCAGTGCTAGAGGGGTTAGTCCAGTCTCTGAGAAGACCCAGTACTTC.